The text below deals with one T cell receptor beta chain. Its antigen is currently unknown. The protocol was immunoSEQ multiplex PCR, while the TCRdb copy is restricted to in-frame clones and leaves out a portion. The table includes 90,000 to 100,000 clones, 80% to 85% detected once. J gave up 2 bases and V 4 bases, and 3 bases lay outside the gene matches. The CDR3 totals 14 residues. The V gene's germline CDR1 is MGHRA and CDR2 YSYEKL. The sample belongs to a study of radiotherapy plus CTLA-4 blockade in lung cancer. Study overall: Overall, 15% to 20% of patients showed an objective response, while about 30% attained disease control.

Overall study findings and caveats: TCR clones originating in tumors grew in number in blood after radiotherapy plus ipilimumab.

Material: peripheral blood, obtained from a patient treated with radiotherapy plus ipilimumab. The TCR sequence derives from a human donor with non-small cell lung cancer that progressed on radiotherapy plus ipilimumab. The genes are TRBV4-1 and TRBJ2-5; 8 bases align to TRBD2. Here the CDR3 reads CASSPTSGQETQYF. Written as DNA, the CDR3 is TGCGCCAGCAGCCCCACTAGCGGTCAAGAGACCCAGTACTTC.